This T cell receptor beta chain was obtained from a study of CD8+ T cells in alopecia areata (dated by TCRdb to 2016 to 2019). A note on the overall study: Treated patients were enrolled in an open-label pilot trial of oral tofacitinib at 5 to 10 mg twice daily for moderate-to-severe alopecia areata. Patients stayed on tofacitinib for 6 to 18 months and then had 6 months of follow-up off drug so that delayed response and recurrence could be assessed. The SALT score, which quantifies the percentage of affected scalp surface area, was used to measure disease severity in treated patients. In both human patients and the C3H/HeJ mouse model, the study applied high-throughput TCRbeta sequencing to look at T cell clonal expansion in alopecia areata. On the human side, TCRbeta sequencing was run on scalp tissue and on sorted CD4+ and CD8+ peripheral blood T cells from healthy controls and from alopecia areata patients with either patchy or totalis/universalis disease. Tofacitinib-treated patients had biopsies at baseline and at 4 and 24 weeks of treatment, with a later scalp biopsy in several patients. Scalp clonality was compared among normal scalp (n=4), patchy alopecia areata scalp (n=8), and alopecia totalis/universalis scalp (n=8). The RNA source kit depended on sample type: the PAXgene miRNA kit for fixed scalp, the miRNeasy kit for PBMCs, and the RNeasy kit for mouse skin. TCRbeta CDR3 regions were amplified by immunoSEQ multiplex PCR with 35 Vbeta forward and 13 Jbeta reverse primers.

In the paper's terms, the treatment or condition label means: oral pan-JAK inhibitor, 5-10 mg twice daily. Lesional scalp punch biopsies and peripheral blood were collected from alopecia areata patients. PBMCs were isolated by density centrifugation and stained for CD3, CD4 and CD8, and CD4+ and CD8+ T cells were sorted on a FACSAria. As concerns this clone: It lacks a known antigen. No base quality information exists; no much larger clone differs at one position.

CDR3 length: 16 amino acids, cysteine to phenylalanine. The CDR3 DNA has 48 bases and is translated from base 1. The germline V gene provides CDR1 KGHSH and CDR2 LQKENI. V is shortened by 3 bases, J by 2 bases, and the region joining them spans 17 bases. What the study reported, not specific to this receptor: The treated cohort was small, with a single nonresponder, so links between baseline CD8+ expansion and response need larger studies. During tofacitinib treatment, many expanded lesional clones remained in scalp and blood, and this persistence may partly explain relapse after treatment is stopped. Scalp TCR repertoire analysis is complicated because resident alphabeta T cells in normal human skin are also sequenced, whereas mouse skin is dominated by gammadelta T cells. With tofacitinib, both scalp clonality and the number of expanded CD8+ clones among the top 100 scalp clones went down significantly. Compared with normal scalp, lesional scalp, particularly in alopecia totalis/universalis, had higher clonality and more expanded CD8+ clones, which suggests antigenic drive. Shared TCR sequences between patients were less evident than in mice, which may be partly attributable to HLA diversity in the patient population.

Libraries came from the immunoSEQ multiplex PCR assay. For TCR sequencing, RNA was extracted from every sample and reverse transcribed into cDNA to serve as template. First-strand cDNA was synthesized with SuperScript III using a 2:1 mix of oligo-dT and random hexamers. A synthetic immune receptor repertoire was used to assess amplification bias, and residual bias was removed computationally. The authors' pipeline ran thus. Raw reads were preprocessed to remove errors, and CDR3 was defined according to IMGT conventions as the region from the conserved cysteine to phenylalanine. Clonality was computed as 1 minus the Shannon entropy, with the entropy normalized by log2 of the number of productive unique TCRs. Scalp TCRbeta sequences were cross-referenced with sorted blood CD4 and CD8 repertoires so that the CD4 or CD8 identity of scalp clones could be inferred. TCRdb limited this immuneACCESS table to in-frame rearrangements with V and J called. A share of clones is missing; checked studies link under half to unresolved V genes, and the rest is unexplained. The DNA gave D and trimming, while V, J and clone size come from that table. The sample includes hundreds of thousands of clones, with around 64% observed a single time. The ten largest clonotypes hold roughly 0.88% of the sample.

The rearrangement joined TRBV18 to TRBJ2-7; the D gene is perhaps TRBD1, from 6 matching bases. This clonotype originated in a human donor with alopecia areata. Sample: CD4+ T cells sorted from blood, taken at week 52, from a patient treated with tofacitinib. Read as DNA, the sequence is TGTGCCAGCTCACCGAAAGGGCCCACAGGGACCTACGAGCAGTACTTC. This is translated as CASSPKGPTGTYEQYF.